This T cell receptor beta chain was found in a study of shared clonotypes between healthy human individuals. Germline V lookup: CDR1 SGHRS, CDR2 YFSETQ. V lost 0 bases and J 1 base, leaving 7 bases between the germline ends. CDR3 length: 14 amino acids. To note about this clone: Distinct nucleotide sequences in the sample also encode this CDR3.

The assay used deep level. Splitting of each subset's genomic DNA was done evenly across several immunoSEQ plates. When replicate PCRs were run on unsorted PBMC, they used around 0.3 ug DNA, approximately 28,000 T cell genomes. Sequenced by immunoSEQ multiplex PCR; TCRdb stores in-frame clones only, minus some. Of 400,000 to 600,000 clones in the sample, about 80% were seen once. Material for sequencing was PBMCs. The TCR sequence derives from a middle-aged woman in good health. Some clones in this sample may be carry-over from other donors' samples. V and J are TRBV5-1 and TRBJ2-5; D is unresolved. CDR3 coding DNA: TGCGCCAGCAGCTTGGTCGCGGTCCAAGAGACCCAGTACTTC. Translated: CASSLVAVQETQYF. Looking up the rest from reference TRBV5-1 and TRBJ2-5 gives the full variable domain: KAGVTQTPRYLIKTRGQQVTLSCSPISGHRSVSWYQQTPGQGLQFLFEYFSETQRNKGNFPGRFSGRQFSNSRSEMNVSTLELGDSALYLCASSLVAVQETQYFGPGTRLLVL.